This T cell receptor beta chain was recovered during a study of OX40 agonist ivuxolimab in advanced cancers. Background on the study: Melanoma, hepatocellular carcinoma, head and neck or renal cell cancer occurred in dose-escalation patients. Overall study results and limits: Nonresponders, in some cases, also had low normalized T-cell clonal expansion. There were, on average, more expanded clones in CD8+ T cells than in CD4+.

In the case of this clone: Its antigen is currently unknown.

Autoimmune disease history or systemic immunosuppression led to patients being barred. Profiled with immunoSEQ multiplex PCR; TCRdb holds only in-frame clones, not every one. There are about 46,000 clones in the sample; about 88% occur only once, and approximately 10% lies in the top ten. Germline V gene sequence: CDR1 MGHRA, CDR2 YSYEKL. The CDR3 sequence is 15 residues long. The germline V and J ends were trimmed by 0 bases and 7 bases, with 13 bases remaining between them. The V and J genes are TRBV4-1 and TRBJ1-5, with D unresolved. The sample consisted of CD4+ or CD8+ T cells sorted from blood, taken in a trial of the OX40 agonist ivuxolimab. The sequence was obtained from an adult with an advanced solid tumor such as melanoma, head and neck, liver or kidney cancer. The DNA of the CDR3 is TGCGCCAGCAGCCAAGATTCGGCGGGGATACAGCCCCAGCATTTT. Translating it yields CASSQDSAGIQPQHF.